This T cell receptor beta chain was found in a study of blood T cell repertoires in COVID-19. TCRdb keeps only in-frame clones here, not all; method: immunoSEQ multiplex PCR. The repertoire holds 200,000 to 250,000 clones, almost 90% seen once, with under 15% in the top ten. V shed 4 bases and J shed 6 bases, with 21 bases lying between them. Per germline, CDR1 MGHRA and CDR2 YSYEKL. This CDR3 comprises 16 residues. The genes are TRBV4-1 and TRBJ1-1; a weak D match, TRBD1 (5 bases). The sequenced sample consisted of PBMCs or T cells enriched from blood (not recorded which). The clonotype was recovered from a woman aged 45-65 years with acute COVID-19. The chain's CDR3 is CASSRTDGGGYPEAFF. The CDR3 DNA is TGCGCCAGCAGCCGTACAGACGGGGGTGGCTACCCTGAAGCTTTCTTT.